These T cell receptor beta chains were read from a single sample in a study of blood T cell repertoires in COVID-19. Using immunoSEQ multiplex PCR, the repertoire was profiled, and TCRdb retains in-frame clones only, with some absent. The table lists a few hundred thousand clones, 70% to 90% of them singletons. What was sequenced was PBMCs or T cells enriched from blood (not recorded which). These receptor sequences come from a man between 40 and 49 years old who had recovered from COVID-19. CDR3s include the opening cysteine and the closing phenylalanine or tryptophan. The D gene is left open where the match is weak. Expanded clones are given a class, and other clones once, few, many or no size at all.

>TRBV7-6|NA|TRBJ2-3|TRBD1
CASSREQGALGDTQYF
TGTGCCAGCAGCCGAGAGCAGGGGGCGCTAGGAGATACGCAGTATTTT
>TRBV30|NA|TRBJ2-1|TRBD1
CAWSGGTGWNEQFF
TGTGCCTGGAGTGGGGGGACAGGGTGGAATGAGCAGTTCTTC
>TRBV6-5|NA|TRBJ2-2|NA
CASSYEGRGTGELFF
TGTGCCAGCAGTTACGAGGGCAGGGGAACCGGGGAGCTGTTTTTT
>TRBV12-3/TRBV12-4|NA|TRBJ2-5|TRBD1
CASSRDRAETQYF
TGTGCCAGCAGTCGGGACAGGGCGGAGACCCAGTACTTC
>TRBV29-1|once|TRBJ2-2|NA
CSVEQGNGELFF
TGCAGCGTTGAACAGGGAAACGGGGAGCTGTTTTTT
>TRBV5-1|NA|TRBJ1-4|NA
CASSLQFGNPTPSF
TGCGCCAGCAGCCTCCAGTTTGGCAATCCCACCCCTTCTTTT
>TRBV10-3|NA|TRBJ1-2|NA
CAISESWEYGYTF
TGTGCCATCAGTGAGTCATGGGAGTATGGCTACACCTTC
>TRBV18|NA|TRBJ1-1|NA
CASSPRQNTEAFF
TGTGCCAGCTCACCAAGACAGAACACTGAAGCTTTCTTT
>TRBV12-5|NA|TRBJ2-3|NA
CASALRDTQYF
TGTGCTAGTGCCCTGAGGGATACGCAGTATTTT
>TRBV13|NA|TRBJ1-2|TRBD1
CASSLRQGNYGYTF
TGTGCCAGCAGCTTAAGACAGGGCAACTATGGCTACACCTTC
>TRBV18|NA|TRBJ1-1|NA
CASSPLRGTEAFF
TGTGCCAGCTCCCCGCTGCGAGGCACTGAAGCTTTCTTT
>TRBV3-1/TRBV3-2|NA|TRBJ2-7|TRBD1
CASSRGQGAYEQYF
TGTGCCAGCAGCAGGGGACAGGGGGCCTACGAGCAGTACTTC
>TRBV6-1|few|TRBJ1-2|NA
CASSEAKTRGVGYTF
TGTGCCAGCAGTGAAGCCAAAACCCGGGGGGTAGGCTACACCTTC
>TRBV2|NA|TRBJ1-3|NA
CASSLAGLGKNTIYF
TGTGCCAGCTCCCTGGCGGGGCTGGGGAAAAACACCATATATTTT
>TRBV12-3/TRBV12-4|NA|TRBJ1-4|NA
CASSWVGGEKLFF
TGTGCCAGCAGTTGGGTGGGAGGCGAAAAACTGTTTTTT
>TRBV5-6|NA|TRBJ2-7|TRBD1
CASSTGQGGQYF
TGTGCCAGCAGCACCGGACAGGGGGGGCAGTACTTC
>TRBV5-1|NA|TRBJ2-3|TRBD1
CASSTGRTGQKTDTQYF
TGCGCCAGCAGCACAGGGAGGACAGGGCAGAAAACAGATACGCAGTATTTT